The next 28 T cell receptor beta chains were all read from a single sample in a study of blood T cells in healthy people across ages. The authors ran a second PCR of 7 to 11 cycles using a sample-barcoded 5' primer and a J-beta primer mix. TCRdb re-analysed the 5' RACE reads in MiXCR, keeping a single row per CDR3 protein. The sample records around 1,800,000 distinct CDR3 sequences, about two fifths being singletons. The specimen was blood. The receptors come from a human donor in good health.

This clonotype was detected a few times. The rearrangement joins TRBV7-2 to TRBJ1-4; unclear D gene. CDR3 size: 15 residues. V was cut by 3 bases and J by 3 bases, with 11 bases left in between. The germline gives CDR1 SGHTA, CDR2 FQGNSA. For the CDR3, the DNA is TGTGCCAGCAGCTTCATCCGAGACCCTAATGAAAAACTGTTTTTT. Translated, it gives CASSFIRDPNEKLFF.

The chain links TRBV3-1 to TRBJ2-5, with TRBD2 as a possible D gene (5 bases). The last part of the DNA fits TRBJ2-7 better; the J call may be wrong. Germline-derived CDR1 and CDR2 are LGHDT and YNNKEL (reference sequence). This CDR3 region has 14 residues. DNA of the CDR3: TGTGCCAGCAGCCCTTCGGGCGTGGGGAGCGAGCAGTACTTC. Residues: CASSPSGVGSEQYF.

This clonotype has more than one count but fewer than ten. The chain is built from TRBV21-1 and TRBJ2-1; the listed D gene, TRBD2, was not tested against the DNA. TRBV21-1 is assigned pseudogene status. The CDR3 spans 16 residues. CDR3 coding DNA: TGTGCCAGCAGCAAGGAGGGCGGGGGGGCCGCCAATGAGCAGTTCTTC. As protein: CASSKEGGGAANEQFF.

CDR3 in amino acids: CSAPTGGWITNEKLFF. Written as DNA, the CDR3 is TGCAGTGCACCGACAGGGGGCTGGATTACTAATGAAAAACTGTTTTTT. The chain combines TRBV20-1 with TRBJ1-4; 10 nucleotides line up with TRBD1. The CDR3 loop spans 16 amino acids. CDR1 and CDR2 from the germline V gene are DFQATT and SNEGSKA (reference sequence). J gave up 2 bases and V 6 bases, and 9 bases lay outside the gene matches.

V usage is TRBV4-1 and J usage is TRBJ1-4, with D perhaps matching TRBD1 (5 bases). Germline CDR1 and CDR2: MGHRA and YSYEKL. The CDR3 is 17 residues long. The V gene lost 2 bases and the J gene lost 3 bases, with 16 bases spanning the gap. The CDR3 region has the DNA TGCGCCAGCAGCCAAAGGGATGGCCCCAGGGCTAATGAAAAACTGTTTTTT. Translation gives CASSQRDGPRANEKLFF.

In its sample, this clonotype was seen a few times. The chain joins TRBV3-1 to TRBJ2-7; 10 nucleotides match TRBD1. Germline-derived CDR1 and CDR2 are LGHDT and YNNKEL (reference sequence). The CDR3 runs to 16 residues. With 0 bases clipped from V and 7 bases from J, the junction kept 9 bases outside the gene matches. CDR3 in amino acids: CASSQDQGTGVWEQYF. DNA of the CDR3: TGTGCCAGCAGCCAAGATCAGGGGACAGGGGTGTGGGAGCAGTACTTC.

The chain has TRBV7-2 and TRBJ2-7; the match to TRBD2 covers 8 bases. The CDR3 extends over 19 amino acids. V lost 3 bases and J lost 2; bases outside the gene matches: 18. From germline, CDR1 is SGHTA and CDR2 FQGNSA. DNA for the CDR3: TGTGCCAGCAGCTTCCGGGTAGGGACAACTAGCGGCGACCCCTACGAGCAGTACTTC. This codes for CASSFRVGTTSGDPYEQYF.

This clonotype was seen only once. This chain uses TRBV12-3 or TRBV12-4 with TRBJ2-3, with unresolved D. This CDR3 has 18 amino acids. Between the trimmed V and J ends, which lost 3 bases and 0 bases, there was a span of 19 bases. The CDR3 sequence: CASSFRLKNYISTDTQYF. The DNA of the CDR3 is TGTGCCAGCAGTTTCCGGCTCAAGAACTATATTAGCACAGATACGCAGTATTTT.

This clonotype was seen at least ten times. CDR3 in amino acids: CSVEPRGDVDEQFF. CDR3 bases: TGCAGCGTTGAACCCCGGGGTGACGTGGATGAGCAGTTCTTC. The V call is TRBV29-1, the J call TRBJ2-1; tentatively, D is TRBD2 (5 bases). The CDR3 runs to 14 residues. The germline V gene has CDR1 SQVTM and CDR2 ANQGSEA. V was trimmed by 2 bases and J by 8 bases, leaving 16 bases between them.

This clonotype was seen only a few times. As DNA, the CDR3 is TGTGCCATCAGTGAGTGGGAAGGGTCGAGCGGGACCCAGCATTTT. This gives the protein CAISEWEGSSGTQHF. J is TRBJ1-5 and V is TRBV10-3; D uncertain. The germline V gene has CDR1 ENHRY and CDR2 SYGVKD. V shed 1 base and J shed 11 bases, with 18 bases lying between them. This CDR3 spans 15 amino acids.

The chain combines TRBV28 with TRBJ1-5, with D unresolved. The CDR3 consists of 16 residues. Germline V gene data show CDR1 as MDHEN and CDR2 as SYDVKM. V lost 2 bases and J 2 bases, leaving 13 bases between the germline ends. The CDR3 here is CASSLDLMSGNQPQHF. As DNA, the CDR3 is TGTGCCAGCAGTTTAGACCTCATGTCCGGCAATCAGCCCCAGCATTTT.

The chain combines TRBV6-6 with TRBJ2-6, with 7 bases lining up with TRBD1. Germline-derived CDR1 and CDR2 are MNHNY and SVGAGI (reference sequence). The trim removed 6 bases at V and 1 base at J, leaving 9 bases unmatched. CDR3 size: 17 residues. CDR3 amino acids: CASSIDRDGSGANVLTF. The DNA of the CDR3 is TGTGCCAGCAGCATAGACAGGGATGGTTCTGGGGCCAACGTCCTGACTTTC.

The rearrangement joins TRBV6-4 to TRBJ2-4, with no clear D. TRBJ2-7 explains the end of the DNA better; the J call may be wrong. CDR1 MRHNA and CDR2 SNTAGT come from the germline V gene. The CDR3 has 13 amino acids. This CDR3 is CASSESKPGEQYF. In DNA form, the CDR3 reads TGTGCCAGCAGTGAGTCGAAGCCGGGCGAGCAGTACTTC.

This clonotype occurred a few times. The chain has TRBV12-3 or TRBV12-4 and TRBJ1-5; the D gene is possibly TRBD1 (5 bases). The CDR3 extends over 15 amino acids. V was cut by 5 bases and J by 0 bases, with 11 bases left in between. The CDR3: CASSPTAYSNQPQHF. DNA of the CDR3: TGTGCCAGCAGTCCGACAGCCTATAGCAATCAGCCCCAGCATTTT.

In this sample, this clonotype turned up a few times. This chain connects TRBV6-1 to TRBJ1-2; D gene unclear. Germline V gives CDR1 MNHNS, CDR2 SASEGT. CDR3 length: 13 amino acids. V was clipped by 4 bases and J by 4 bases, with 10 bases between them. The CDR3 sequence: CASSVDGSYGYTF. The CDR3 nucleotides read TGTGCCAGCAGTGTCGACGGGAGCTATGGCTACACCTTC.

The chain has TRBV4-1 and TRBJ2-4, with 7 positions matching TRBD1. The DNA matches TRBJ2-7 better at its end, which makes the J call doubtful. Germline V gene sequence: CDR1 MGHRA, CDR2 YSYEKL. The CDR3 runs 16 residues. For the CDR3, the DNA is TGCGCCAGCAGCCAAAGTGGGGGACAGTCTTACTACGAGCAGTACTTC. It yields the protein CASSQSGGQSYYEQYF.

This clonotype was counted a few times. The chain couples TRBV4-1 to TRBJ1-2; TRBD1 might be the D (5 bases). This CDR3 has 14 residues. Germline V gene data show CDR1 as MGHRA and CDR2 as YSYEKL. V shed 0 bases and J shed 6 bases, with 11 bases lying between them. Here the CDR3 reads CASSQERGRNGYTF. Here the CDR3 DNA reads TGCGCCAGCAGCCAAGAACGGGGACGGAATGGCTACACCTTC.

The CDR3 here is CASSVDRQDTQYF. The CDR3 DNA reads TGTGCCAGCAGCGTGGACAGGCAAGATACGCAGTATTTT. This chain connects TRBV5-4 to TRBJ2-3; TRBD1 agrees at 7 bases. The germline V gene encodes CDR1 SGHNT and CDR2 YYREEE (reference sequence). V lost 4 bases to trimming and J lost 5 bases; unmatched junction nucleotides: 4. The CDR3 has 13 amino acids.

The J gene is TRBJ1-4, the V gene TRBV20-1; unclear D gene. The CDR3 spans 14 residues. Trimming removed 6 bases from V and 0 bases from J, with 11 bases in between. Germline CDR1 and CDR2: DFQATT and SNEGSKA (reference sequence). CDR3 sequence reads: CSAGRSATNEKLFF. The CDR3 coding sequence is TGCAGTGCCGGCCGAAGTGCAACTAATGAAAAACTGTTTTTT.

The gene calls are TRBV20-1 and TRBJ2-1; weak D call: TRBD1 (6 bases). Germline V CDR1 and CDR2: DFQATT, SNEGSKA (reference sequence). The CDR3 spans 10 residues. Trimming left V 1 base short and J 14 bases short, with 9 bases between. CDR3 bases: TGCAGTGCTAGAGGGACAGAAGAGTTCTTC. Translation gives CSARGTEEFF.

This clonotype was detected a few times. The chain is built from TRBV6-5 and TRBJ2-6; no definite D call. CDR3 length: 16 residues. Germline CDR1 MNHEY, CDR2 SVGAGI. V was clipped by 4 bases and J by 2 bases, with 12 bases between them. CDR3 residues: CASSLGFLAGANVLTF. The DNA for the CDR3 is TGTGCCAGCAGTTTGGGTTTTTTGGCTGGGGCCAACGTCCTGACTTTC.

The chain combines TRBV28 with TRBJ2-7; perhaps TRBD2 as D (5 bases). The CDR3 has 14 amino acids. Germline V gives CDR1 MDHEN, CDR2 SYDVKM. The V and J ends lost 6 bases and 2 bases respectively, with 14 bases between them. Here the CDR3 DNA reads TGTGCCAGCAGGACTACCCACCGCACCTACGAGCAGTACTTC. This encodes CASRTTHRTYEQYF.

The DNA for the CDR3 is TGTGCCATCAGTGACCCACCCTCTAGGCACGAGCAGTACTTC. It codes for CAISDPPSRHEQYF. This chain connects TRBV10-3 to TRBJ2-7; no definite D call. This CDR3 region has 14 residues. Per germline, CDR1 ENHRY and CDR2 SYGVKD. Trimming shortened V by 3 bases and J by 5 bases, and 14 bases separated the two germline ends.

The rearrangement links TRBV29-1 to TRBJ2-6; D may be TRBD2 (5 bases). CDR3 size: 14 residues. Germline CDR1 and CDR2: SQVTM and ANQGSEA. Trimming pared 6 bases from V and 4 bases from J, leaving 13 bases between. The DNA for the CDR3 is TGCAGCGTGGTCGGGGAGCCCGGGGCCAACGTCCTGACTTTC. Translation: CSVVGEPGANVLTF.

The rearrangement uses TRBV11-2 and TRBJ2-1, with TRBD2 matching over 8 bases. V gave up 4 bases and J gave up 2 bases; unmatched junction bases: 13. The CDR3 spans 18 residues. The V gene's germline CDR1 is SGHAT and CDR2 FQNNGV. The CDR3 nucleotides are TGTGCCAGCAGCTACCTTCCCGGGCGGGGGGATACCTACAATGAGCAGTTCTTC. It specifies CASSYLPGRGDTYNEQFF.

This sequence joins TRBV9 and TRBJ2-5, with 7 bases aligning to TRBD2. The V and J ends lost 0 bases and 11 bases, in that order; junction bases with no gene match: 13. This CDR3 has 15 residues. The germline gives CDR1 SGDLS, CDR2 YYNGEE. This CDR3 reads CASSVGGGEVAEQYF. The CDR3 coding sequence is TGTGCCAGCAGCGTAGGGGGGGGTGAAGTGGCTGAGCAGTACTTC.

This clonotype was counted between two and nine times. The CDR3 here is CSARGSWDYGYTF. The CDR3 DNA sequence: TGCAGTGCTAGAGGGAGTTGGGACTATGGCTACACCTTC. This sequence joins TRBV20-1 and TRBJ1-2; no clear D. V dropped 1 base and J dropped 3 bases, with 9 bases sitting between them. There are 13 residues in the CDR3. Per germline, CDR1 DFQATT and CDR2 SNEGSKA (reference sequence).

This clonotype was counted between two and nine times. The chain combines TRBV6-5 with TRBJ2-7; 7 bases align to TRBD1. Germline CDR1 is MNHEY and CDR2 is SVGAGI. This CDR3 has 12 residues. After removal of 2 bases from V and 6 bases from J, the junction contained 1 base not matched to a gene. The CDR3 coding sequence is TGTGCCAGCAGTTACACAGGGGCCGAGCAGTACTTC. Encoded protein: CASSYTGAEQYF.